This T cell receptor (beta chain) came from a study of blood T cell repertoires in COVID-19. Looking at the study overall: COVID-19 samples from acute and convalescent phases originated in the United States, Italy and Spain. T cells, B-cell-depleted T cells, or PBMCs provided the cDNA or gDNA that served as material.

Method: immunoSEQ multiplex PCR; TCRdb's copy keeps in-frame clones and lacks some. The sample has hundreds of thousands of clones, approximately 89% seen once. The CDR3 covers 15 residues. Trimming took off 5 bases at V and 1 base at J, with 12 bases between the two ends. Germline loops: CDR1 SGHAT, CDR2 FQNNGV. In this sample, this clone turned up once. This TCR derives from a woman aged 18-30 years who had recovered from COVID-19. Sequenced input: peripheral blood. This chain joins TRBV11-2 and TRBJ1-3, with a tentative D call TRBD1 (6 bases). The CDR3 region has the DNA TGTGCCAGCAGCCCCATTACAGGGTCTGGAAACACCATATATTTT. It is translated as CASSPITGSGNTIYF.